This TCR beta chain was retrieved from a study of blood T cells in healthy people across ages (dated by TCRdb to between 2015 and 2017). Turning to the overall study: In model experiments, template switching captured about one uniquely barcoded TCR beta cDNA molecule for every two T cells. To track age-related changes in TCR beta repertoire diversity, the study relied on deep sequencing normalized with unique cDNA molecular identifiers. The donors were split into four age groups: young (average around 17 years), middle-aged (about 40), aged (approximately 60) and long-lived (approximately 80). To avoid experimental bias, donors of different ages were randomly spread across the sequencing lanes. Two additional independent replicas of 1 million unique cDNA reads from the same blood draw were analyzed for two donors (one aged 18 to 30 and one aged 80 or older).

The research as a whole found: The percentage of naive T cells measured by flow cytometry correlated strongly with observed TCR beta diversity. Observed TCR beta diversity per million T cells fell roughly linearly with age, and a significant reduction was already apparent by age roughly 40. The long-lived group showed more naive CD4+ T cells, fewer expanded clones and increased TCR diversity than the aged group, suggesting age selection. Because profiling used bulk unsorted PBMCs, naive and antigen-experienced compartments could not be compared conclusively. Total diversity estimates from one million sequenced T cells were considered lower bounds and underestimates. Because the CMV infection status of the donors was unknown, age-related changes in expanded clonotypes may potentially have been confounded.

The library came from 5' RACE. Instrument used: Illumina HiSeq 2500. A second PCR of about 6 to 12 cycles was run with a J-beta primer mix and a sample-barcoded 5' primer. A unique molecular identifier was introduced onto each TCR beta cDNA molecule by a template-switch 5' adaptor carrying 12 random nucleotides. Each sample yielded at least 2.5 million CDR3-containing paired-end reads. First-strand cDNA was synthesized from all RNA with the Mint cDNA synthesis kit, primed by a TRBC-specific oligonucleotide. All cDNA was treated with uracil-DNA glycosylase and then went through a first 18-cycle PCR with the universal primers M1SS and BC2_uni_R. Per the original workflow: For normalization, 1 million high-quality reads were randomly selected from each sample, with every read carrying a distinct molecular identifier. Reads sharing molecular identifiers were discarded rather than binned into consensus sequences. MiTCR, set to a Q25 quality threshold and the strictest error-elimination algorithm, was used for CDR3 identification, clonotype clustering and error correction. Lower-bound total TCR beta diversity was estimated with a nonparametric unseen species model using Euler transformation. TCRdb cleaned the public reads at Q25 with fastp, built clones with MiXCR and kept in-frame beta chains. Identical CDR3 protein sequences are pooled into one entry, listed with their most common genes and DNA. The V and J calls were not made by the authors but by TCRdb's processing. Within this sample are about 680,000 distinct CDR3 sequences, with around 45% of them counted one time only. The biggest ten clones account for around a third of the sample.

Counted from cysteine to phenylalanine, this CDR3 has 15 amino acids. Only the CDR3 region is kept as DNA, spanning 45 bases read in frame from base 1. From a lookup of the germline V gene (reference sequence), CDR1 and CDR2 are SEHNR and FQNEAQ. Cut back by 5 bases and 8 bases, the V and J ends lie 16 bases apart. Donors were 40 or so systemically healthy Caucasian individuals from Russia aged roughly 6 to 95 years. Around 10 milliliters of peripheral blood were collected from each donor into EDTA-treated Vacutainer tubes. Ficoll-Paque density-gradient centrifugation was used to isolate PBMCs, with at least 7 million obtained per sample. Total RNA, at least 5.5 micrograms per sample, was extracted from PBMCs with Trizol reagent. Naive CD45RAhigh/CD27high T cell percentages were measured by flow cytometry on a PBMC aliquot from every donor. For this clonotype: Its antigen is currently not known. No much larger clonotype is one base removed from it; base qualities were not supplied.

Material for sequencing was blood. The origin of this receptor is a woman aged 60 to 75 in good health. The sequence links TRBV7-9 to TRBJ1-6; the best D guess is TRBD1, with 6 bases matching. The sequence in DNA is TGTGCCAGCAGCCCTATCCGGGACAAGGATTCACCCCTCCACTTT. Translated, this gives CASSPIRDKDSPLHF.